These 14 T cell receptor beta chains originate from one sample sequenced in a study of regulatory T cells in long-lasting Graves disease. CDR3 regions were amplified by Arm-PCR using iRepertoire HTBI primers to build TCR beta libraries. A single record per CDR3 protein comes from TCRdb applying MiXCR to the multiplex PCR reads. Of roughly 350,000 distinct CDR3 sequences in the sample, 16% were seen once. Time point denoted: newly diagnosed GD, antithyroid drugs for less than 3 months. RNA isolated from PBMCs was used to make the TCR library. These data are also associated with another study on T cells in Graves' hyperthyroidism and ophthalmopathy.

The source material was peripheral blood mononuclear cells (PBMCs), sampled at new diagnosis, from a patient treated with antithyroid drugs. The receptors here all came from a man aged 35-49 years with Graves disease.

V and J are TRBV4-2 and TRBJ2-2; D is undetermined. Trimming pared 4 bases from V and 1 base from J, leaving 10 bases between. CDR3 length equals 15 residues. Germline CDR1 reads LGHNA; CDR2 reads YNFKEQ. DNA for the CDR3: TGTGCCAGCAGCCCAATGACGGGGAACACCGGGGAGCTGTTTTTT. Residues: CASSPMTGNTGELFF.

This clonotype was observed many times. V and J are TRBV5-8 and TRBJ2-3, with D perhaps given as TRBD1 or TRBD2 (7 bases each). Deletions cut 1 base from V and 5 bases from J, with 11 bases between. The germline gives CDR1 SGHTS, CDR2 YDEGEE. The CDR3 runs to 14 residues. The chain's CDR3 is CASSLTGEGDTQYF. CDR3 sequence (DNA): TGTGCCAGCAGCTTGACAGGGGAGGGAGATACGCAGTATTTT.

A remark on this clonotype: A much larger clone differs from this one at a single base, so this may be a read error. This sequence joins TRBV19 and TRBJ1-6; maybe TRBD1 (6 bases). V was cut by 8 bases and J by 8 bases, with 28 bases left in between. CDR1 LNHDA and CDR2 SQIVND come from the germline V gene (reference sequence). The CDR3 covers 18 residues. The CDR3 DNA reads TGTGCCAGTGGTCCGAAGGACAGACAATCCCTTGGGGATTCACCCCTCCACTTT. Residues: CASGPKDRQSLGDSPLHF.

There are a few counts of this clonotype. V usage is TRBV5-8 and J usage is TRBJ2-1; D call uncertain. The CDR3 totals 14 residues. CDR1 is SGHTS, CDR2 YDEGEE, per germline. V lost 1 base, J lost 6 bases, and 11 bases lay in between. CDR3 DNA sequence: TGTGCCAGCAGCTTGTTAGTCCGGGTCAATGAGCAGTTCTTC. It specifies CASSLLVRVNEQFF. The entire variable domain, with the rest obtained from reference TRBV5-8 and TRBJ2-1, is as follows: EAGVTQSPTHLIKTRGQQATLRCSPISGHTSVYWYQQALGLGLQFLLWYDEGEERNRGNFPPRFSGRQFPNYSSELNVNALELEDSALYLCASSLLVRVNEQFFGPGTRLTVL.

This clonotype was seen only a few times. The rearrangement links TRBV10-3 to TRBJ2-7; TRBD2 aligns across 7 bases. The length of the CDR3 is 13 residues. Germline V gene lookup returns CDR1 ENHRY and CDR2 SYGVKD. Unmatched junction bases numbered 10, after V lost 7 bases and J lost 7 bases. CDR3 protein: CAIMGLQAGEQYF. CDR3 DNA sequence: TGTGCCATCATGGGACTCCAAGCGGGGGAGCAGTACTTC.

This sequence joins TRBV5-1 and TRBJ2-2; D gene uncertain. There are 15 residues in the CDR3. Trimming removed 0 bases at V and 1 base at J, with 7 bases between. Germline-derived CDR1 and CDR2 are SGHRS and YFSETQ. CDR3 protein: CASSLAAGNTGELFF. The CDR3, as DNA: TGCGCCAGCAGCTTGGCCGCAGGGAACACCGGGGAGCTGTTTTTT.

The sample holds many counts of this clonotype. CDR3 sequence (DNA): TGTGCCAGCAGTTACTCGGGGGGCGATAGGACCCAGTACTTC. Protein: CASSYSGGDRTQYF. The chain employs TRBV6-2 or TRBV6-3 and TRBJ2-5; D possibly matches TRBD1 or TRBD2 (6 bases each). V was pared by 0 bases and J by 7 bases, with 12 bases between. This CDR3 spans 14 amino acids. Germline loops: CDR1 MNHEY, CDR2 SVGEGT.

This clonotype was seen a few times. The V and J genes are TRBV6-2 or TRBV6-3 and TRBJ2-5; TRBD2 matches 8 bases. The CDR3 consists of 16 residues. Germline V CDR1 and CDR2: MNHEY, SVGEGT. J gave up 1 base and V 1 base, and 5 bases lay outside the gene matches. The CDR3: CASSYWAGGSQETQYF. Written as DNA, the CDR3 is TGTGCCAGCAGTTACTGGGCGGGGGGAAGCCAAGAGACCCAGTACTTC.

There are many counts of this clonotype. J is TRBJ2-7 and V is TRBV5-4; D not resolved. V was clipped by 0 bases and J by 3 bases, with 7 bases between them. CDR1 and CDR2 (germline): SGHNT, YYREEE (reference sequence). The CDR3 is 13 residues long. CDR3 amino acids: CASSLDTYYEQYF. The CDR3 DNA sequence: TGTGCCAGCAGCTTGGACACCTACTACGAGCAGTACTTC.

This clonotype was recorded at least ten times. A junction boundary mismatches the germline segment, possibly from a read error. The chain links TRBV20-1 to TRBJ2-3, with D maybe TRBD1 (5 bases). CDR3 length: 16 residues. Per germline, CDR1 DFQATT and CDR2 SNEGSKA (reference sequence). CDR3 residues: CSARDYSRGVTATQYF. In DNA form, the CDR3 reads TGCAGTGCTAGAGATTACAGCCGAGGCGTGACAGCTACGCAGTATTTT.

This clonotype was found many times. The V and J genes are TRBV15 and TRBJ2-7; D gene ambiguous. Per germline, CDR1 LNHNV and CDR2 YYDKDF (reference sequence). Deletions cut 0 bases from V and 0 bases from J, with 12 bases between. The CDR3 extends over 16 amino acids. The CDR3 loop reads CATSRDPTPGSYEQYF. The CDR3, as DNA: TGTGCCACCAGCAGAGATCCTACACCCGGCTCCTACGAGCAGTACTTC.

The genes are TRBV5-1 and TRBJ2-1; 8 bases map to TRBD1. CDR1 is SGHRS and CDR2 is YFSETQ in the germline V gene. V shed 4 bases, J shed 6 bases, and the junction held 3 bases outside the gene matches. The CDR3 spans 13 residues. The CDR3 region is CASSLTGGNEQFF. CDR3 bases: TGCGCCAGCAGCCTAACAGGGGGCAATGAGCAGTTCTTC.

This clonotype occurred many times. The rearrangement links TRBV6-1 to TRBJ2-2; weak D call: TRBD2 (6 bases). The CDR3 spans 14 residues. CDR1 is MNHNS, CDR2 SASEGT, per germline. The germline V and J ends were trimmed by 7 bases and 2 bases, with 11 bases remaining between them. This chain's CDR3 is CASTGTYNTGELFF. Here the CDR3 DNA reads TGTGCCAGCACCGGGACTTATAACACCGGGGAGCTGTTTTTT.

This clonotype was found once. V and J are TRBV2 and TRBJ2-1; D unresolved. The germline V and J ends were trimmed by 0 bases and 9 bases, with 9 bases remaining between them. The CDR3 is 13 residues long. In germline, CDR1 is SNHLY, CDR2 FYNNEI. The CDR3, as DNA: TGTGCCAGCAGTGAAGCGCGGACCAGTGAGCAGTTCTTC. It yields the protein CASSEARTSEQFF.